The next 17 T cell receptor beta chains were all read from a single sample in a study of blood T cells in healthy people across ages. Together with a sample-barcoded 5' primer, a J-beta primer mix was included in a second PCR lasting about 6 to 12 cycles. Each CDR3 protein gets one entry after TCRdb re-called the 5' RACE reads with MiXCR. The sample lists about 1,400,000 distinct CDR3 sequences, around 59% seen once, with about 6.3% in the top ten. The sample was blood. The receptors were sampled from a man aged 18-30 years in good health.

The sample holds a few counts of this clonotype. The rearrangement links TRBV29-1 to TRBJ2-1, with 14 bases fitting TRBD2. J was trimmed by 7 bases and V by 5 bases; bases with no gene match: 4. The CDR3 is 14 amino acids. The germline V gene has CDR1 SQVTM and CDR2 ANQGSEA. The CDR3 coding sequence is TGCAGCGTTCTTCGGACTAGCGGGGGGAATGAGCAGTTCTTC. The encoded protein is CSVLRTSGGNEQFF.

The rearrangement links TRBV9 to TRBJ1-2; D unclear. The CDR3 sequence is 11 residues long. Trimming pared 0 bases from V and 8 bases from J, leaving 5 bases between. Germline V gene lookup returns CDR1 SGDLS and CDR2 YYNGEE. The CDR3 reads CASSVVKGYTF. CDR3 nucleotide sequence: TGTGCCAGCAGCGTAGTTAAGGGCTACACCTTC.

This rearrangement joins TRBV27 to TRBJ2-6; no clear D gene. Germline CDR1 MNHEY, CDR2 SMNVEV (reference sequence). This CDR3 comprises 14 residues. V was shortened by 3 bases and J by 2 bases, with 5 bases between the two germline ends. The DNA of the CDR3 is TGTGCCAGCAGTTTGAAGGCTGGGGCCAACGTCCTGACTTTC. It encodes CASSLKAGANVLTF.

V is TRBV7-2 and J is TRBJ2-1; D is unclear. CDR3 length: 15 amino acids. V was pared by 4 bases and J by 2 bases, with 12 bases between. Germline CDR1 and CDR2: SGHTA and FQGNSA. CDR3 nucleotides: TGTGCCAGCAGCTCCCGATACGGCACCTACAATGAGCAGTTCTTC. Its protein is CASSSRYGTYNEQFF.

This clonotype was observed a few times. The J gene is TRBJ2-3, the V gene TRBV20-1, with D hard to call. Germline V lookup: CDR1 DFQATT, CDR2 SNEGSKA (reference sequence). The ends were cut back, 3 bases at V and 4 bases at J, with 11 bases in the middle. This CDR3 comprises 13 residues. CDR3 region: CSARTDAPDTQYF. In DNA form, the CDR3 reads TGCAGTGCTAGGACCGACGCCCCAGATACGCAGTATTTT.

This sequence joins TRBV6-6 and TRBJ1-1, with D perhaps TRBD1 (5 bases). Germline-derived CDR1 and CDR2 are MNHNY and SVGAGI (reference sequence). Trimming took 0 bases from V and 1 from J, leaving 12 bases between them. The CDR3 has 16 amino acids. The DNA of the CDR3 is TGTGCCAGCAGTTACTCGACTGGGACCCCGAACACTGAAGCTTTCTTT. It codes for CASSYSTGTPNTEAFF.

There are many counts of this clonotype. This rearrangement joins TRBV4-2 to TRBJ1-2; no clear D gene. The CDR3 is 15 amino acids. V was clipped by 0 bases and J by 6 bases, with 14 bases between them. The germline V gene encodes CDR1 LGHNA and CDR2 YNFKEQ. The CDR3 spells CASSQEGSGVDGYTF. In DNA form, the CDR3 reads TGTGCCAGCAGCCAAGAGGGCAGTGGGGTAGATGGCTACACCTTC.

The CDR3 bases are TGCGCCAGCAGCCTTCAGGTCGAATACTACAATGAGCAGTTCTTC. Translation: CASSLQVEYYNEQFF. The V call is TRBV4-1, the J call TRBJ2-1; no reliable D call. Germline loops: CDR1 MGHRA, CDR2 YSYEKL. The CDR3 length is 15 residues. The V end lost 4 bases, the J end lost 3 bases, and 13 bases lay between the germline ends.

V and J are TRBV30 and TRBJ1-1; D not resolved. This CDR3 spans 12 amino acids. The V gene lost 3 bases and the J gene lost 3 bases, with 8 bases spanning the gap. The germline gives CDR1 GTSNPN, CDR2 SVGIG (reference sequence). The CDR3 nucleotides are TGTGCCTGGAGCTTCGGGGACACTGAAGCTTTCTTT. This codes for CAWSFGDTEAFF. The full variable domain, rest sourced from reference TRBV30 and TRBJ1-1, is SQTIHQWPATLVQPVGSPLSLECTVEGTSNPNLYWYRQAAGRGLQLLFYSVGIGQISSEVPQNLSASRPQDRQFILSSKKLLLSDSGFYLCAWSFGDTEAFFGQGTRLTVV.

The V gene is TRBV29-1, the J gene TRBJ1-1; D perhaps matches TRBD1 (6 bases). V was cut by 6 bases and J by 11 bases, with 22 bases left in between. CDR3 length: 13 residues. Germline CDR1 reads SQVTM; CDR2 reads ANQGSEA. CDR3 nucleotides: TGCAGCGTCGGACCTGACAGGCGTGGTGACGCTTTCTTT. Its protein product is CSVGPDRRGDAFF.

The CDR3 DNA follows: TGCGCCAGCAGCCCTTCTGCGGACACTTACGAGCAGTACTTC. Protein: CASSPSADTYEQYF. The chain employs TRBV4-3 and TRBJ2-7; D perhaps matches TRBD1 (5 bases). V lost 4 bases and J lost 4, with 14 bases in between. The CDR3 covers 14 residues. The germline CDR1 and CDR2 sequences are LGHNA and YSLEER.

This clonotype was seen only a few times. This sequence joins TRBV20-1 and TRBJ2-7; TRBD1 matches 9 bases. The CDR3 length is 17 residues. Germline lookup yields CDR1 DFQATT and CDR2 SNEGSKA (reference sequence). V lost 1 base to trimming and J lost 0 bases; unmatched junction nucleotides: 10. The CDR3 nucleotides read TGCAGTGCTAGAGCACAGGGGGCGTCCTCTAGCTCCTACGAGCAGTACTTC. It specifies CSARAQGASSSSYEQYF.

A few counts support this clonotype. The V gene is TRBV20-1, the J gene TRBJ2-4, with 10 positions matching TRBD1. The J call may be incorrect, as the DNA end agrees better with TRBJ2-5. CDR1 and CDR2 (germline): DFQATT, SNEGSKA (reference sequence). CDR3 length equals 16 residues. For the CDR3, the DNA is TGCAGTGCTAGAGATCTGACAGGGGGCATGAAGGAGACCCAGTACTTC. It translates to CSARDLTGGMKETQYF.

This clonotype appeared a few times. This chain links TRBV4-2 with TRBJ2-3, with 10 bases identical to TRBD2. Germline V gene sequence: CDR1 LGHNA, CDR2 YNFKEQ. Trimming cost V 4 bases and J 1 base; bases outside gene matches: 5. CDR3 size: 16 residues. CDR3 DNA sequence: TGTGCCAGCAGCCTCCTAGCGGGAGTCCGCACAGATACGCAGTATTTT. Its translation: CASSLLAGVRTDTQYF.

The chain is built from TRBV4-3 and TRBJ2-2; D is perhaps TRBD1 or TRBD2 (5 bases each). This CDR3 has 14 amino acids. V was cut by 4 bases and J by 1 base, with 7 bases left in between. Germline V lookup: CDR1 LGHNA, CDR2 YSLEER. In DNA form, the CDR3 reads TGCGCCAGCAGCCCGAGGGGGAACACCGGGGAGCTGTTTTTT. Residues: CASSPRGNTGELFF.

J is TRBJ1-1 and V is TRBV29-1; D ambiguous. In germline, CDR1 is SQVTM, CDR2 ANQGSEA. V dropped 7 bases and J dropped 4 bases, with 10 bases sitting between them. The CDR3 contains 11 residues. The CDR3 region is CSGYIATEAFF. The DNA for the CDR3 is TGCAGCGGCTACATTGCCACTGAAGCTTTCTTT.

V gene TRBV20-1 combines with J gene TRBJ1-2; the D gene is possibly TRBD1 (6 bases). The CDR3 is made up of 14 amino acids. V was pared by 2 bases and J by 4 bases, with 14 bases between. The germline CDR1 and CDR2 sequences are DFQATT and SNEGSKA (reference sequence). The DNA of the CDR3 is TGCAGTGCTAGATGGGGGGGCGAGGTCTATGGCTACACCTTC. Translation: CSARWGGEVYGYTF.